A single sample is the source of the 25 T cell receptor beta chains below, sequenced in a study of post-analysis software for immune sequencing data. No antigens are known for them. Regarding the study as a whole: Five or six TRBV segments, TRBV5-6, TRBV5-1 and TRBV20-1 among them, were found more frequent in patients than controls.

The TCR beta cDNA libraries contained unique molecular identifiers. MiXCR was run by TCRdb on the PCR reads, yielding one entry per CDR3 protein. The sample records about 770,000 distinct CDR3 sequences, 46% being singletons. The sequencing sample was made of blood. The receptors were gathered from a girl aged 5-17 years with multiple sclerosis.

This clonotype has only a few counts. The V call is TRBV10-3, the J call TRBJ1-5, with no clear D. The CDR3 runs 15 residues. Germline CDR1 is ENHRY and CDR2 is SYGVKD. V lost 6 bases to trimming and J lost 4 bases, with 16 bases between them. The CDR3 DNA sequence: TGTGCCATCAGCCCTATGATAGGGAGAAATCAGCCCCAGCATTTT. The encoded protein is CAISPMIGRNQPQHF.

The V call is TRBV5-1, the J call TRBJ2-7, with TRBD1 matching over 8 bases. Germline loops: CDR1 SGHRS, CDR2 YFSETQ. V trimming: 4 bases; J trimming: 0 bases; junction bases outside the gene matches: 3. This CDR3 spans 14 amino acids. CDR3 DNA sequence: TGCGCCAGCAGCATAACAGGGGGCTCCTACGAGCAGTACTTC. Translated: CASSITGGSYEQYF.

The CDR3 nucleotides read TGTGCCAGCAGCCCGGGACACGGCAGCACTGAAGCTTTCTTT. Its translation: CASSPGHGSTEAFF. The rearrangement uses TRBV7-8 and TRBJ1-1; D perhaps matches TRBD1 (6 bases). Germline V CDR1 and CDR2: SGHVS, FQNEAQ. The V gene lost 5 bases and the J gene lost 4 bases, with 14 bases spanning the gap. This CDR3 is 14 amino acids long.

The rearrangement joins TRBV9 to TRBJ2-7; D could derive from TRBD1 or TRBD2 (5 bases each). Deletions cut 0 bases from V and 2 bases from J, with 12 bases between. CDR1 and CDR2 from the germline V gene are SGDLS and YYNGEE. The CDR3 is 15 amino acids. In DNA form, the CDR3 reads TGTGCCAGCAGCGTAGGAGGGGAAACCCCCTACGAGCAGTACTTC. Amino acids: CASSVGGETPYEQYF. The entire variable domain, with the rest obtained from reference TRBV9 and TRBJ2-7, is as follows: DSGVTQTPKHLITATGQRVTLRCSPRSGDLSVYWYQQSLDQGLQFLIQYYNGEERAKGNILERFSAQQFPDLHSELNLSSLELGDSALYFCASSVGGETPYEQYFGPGTRLTVT.

This clonotype was picked up a small number of times. This chain links TRBV20-1 with TRBJ2-1, with 11 bases fitting TRBD2. There are 13 residues in the CDR3. Germline assignment: CDR1 DFQATT and CDR2 SNEGSKA (reference sequence). After removal of 2 bases from V and 6 bases from J, the junction contained 0 bases not matched to a gene. CDR3 sequence (DNA): TGCAGTGCTAGACTAGCGGGAGGCAATGAGCAGTTCTTC. Translated: CSARLAGGNEQFF.

This clonotype has only a few counts. This sequence joins TRBV7-9 and TRBJ2-4, with TRBD1 as a possible D gene (6 bases). This CDR3 region has 13 residues. With 1 base removed from V and 6 bases from J, the gap between germline ends came to 7 bases. Germline loops: CDR1 SEHNR, CDR2 FQNEAQ (reference sequence). The CDR3 reads CASSLGGGNIQYF. In nucleotides, the CDR3 is TGTGCCAGCAGCTTAGGAGGGGGAAACATTCAGTACTTC. The full variable domain, its missing parts supplied by reference TRBV7-9 and TRBJ2-4, is DTGVSQNPRHKITKRGQNVTFRCDPISEHNRLYWYRQTLGQGPEFLTYFQNEAQLEKSRLLSDRFSAERPKGSFSTLEIQRTEQGDSAMYLCASSLGGGNIQYFGAGTRLSVL.

The CDR3 is CASSLGTGEAFF. The CDR3, as DNA: TGTGCCAGCAGTTTAGGGACAGGGGAAGCTTTCTTT. This chain links TRBV12-3 or TRBV12-4 with TRBJ1-1; 8 positions match TRBD1. The CDR3 totals 12 residues. Trimming cost V 1 base and J 8 bases; bases outside gene matches: 0.

The chain combines TRBV29-1 with TRBJ2-4; D is uncertain. TRBJ2-7 matches the DNA end more closely, so the J call is doubtful. CDR1 and CDR2 (germline): SQVTM, ANQGSEA. This CDR3 has 13 amino acids. The CDR3 reads CSVEVTNSDEQYF. In nucleotides, the CDR3 is TGCAGCGTTGAAGTCACCAACAGTGACGAGCAGTACTTC.

This clonotype was seen only a few times. The CDR3 reads CSVEDSGSRETQYF. In nucleotides, the CDR3 is TGCAGCGTTGAAGATAGCGGGAGTCGGGAGACCCAGTACTTC. This chain connects TRBV29-1 to TRBJ2-5; TRBD2 matches at 9 bases. The CDR3 is made up of 14 amino acids. Germline CDR1 and CDR2: SQVTM and ANQGSEA. Trimming cost V 0 bases and J 5 bases; bases outside gene matches: 4.

This chain connects TRBV27 to TRBJ2-1, with 11 positions matching TRBD2. Germline CDR1 MNHEY, CDR2 SMNVEV (reference sequence). V trimming: 6 bases; J trimming: 4 bases; junction bases outside the gene matches: 5. The CDR3 has 15 residues. For the CDR3, the DNA is TGTGCCAGCAGGCCGGGACTAGCGGCTTACAATGAGCAGTTCTTC. Amino acid sequence: CASRPGLAAYNEQFF.

V gene TRBV12-3 or TRBV12-4 combines with J gene TRBJ1-5, with TRBD1 as a possible D gene (5 bases). The V gene lost 7 bases and the J gene lost 3 bases, with 10 bases spanning the gap. The CDR3 runs to 13 residues. CDR3 protein: CASKGQDNQPQHF. The CDR3 coding sequence is TGTGCCAGCAAGGGGCAGGACAATCAGCCCCAGCATTTT.

The chain uses TRBV5-1 and TRBJ2-3; the match to TRBD1 covers 9 bases. This CDR3 spans 15 amino acids. V lost 2 bases to trimming and J lost 4 bases; unmatched junction nucleotides: 5. The germline V gene has CDR1 SGHRS and CDR2 YFSETQ. The DNA for the CDR3 is TGCGCCAGCAGCTTACGACAGGGGGAGGCAGATACGCAGTATTTT. Encoded protein: CASSLRQGEADTQYF.

This clonotype has only a few counts. This rearrangement joins TRBV29-1 to TRBJ2-5; 10 nucleotides match TRBD1. The germline V gene encodes CDR1 SQVTM and CDR2 ANQGSEA. The CDR3 totals 16 residues. With V trimmed by 4 bases and J by 4 bases, 12 bases remained unmatched. The chain's CDR3 is CSVAPLGTGDRETQYF. As DNA, the CDR3 is TGCAGCGTTGCCCCTCTGGGGACAGGGGATAGAGAGACCCAGTACTTC.

This sequence joins TRBV3-1 and TRBJ1-2; the D gene is possibly TRBD1 (5 bases). The CDR3 runs to 14 residues. CDR1 and CDR2 (germline): LGHDT, YNNKEL (reference sequence). The germline V and J ends were trimmed by 3 bases and 4 bases, with 12 bases remaining between them. CDR3 protein: CASSHKGTTYGYTF. In nucleotides, the CDR3 is TGTGCCAGCAGCCATAAAGGGACTACCTATGGCTACACCTTC.

Only one count was recorded for this clonotype. V and J are TRBV11-3 and TRBJ2-5; no firm D call. V lost 6 bases and J lost 5, with 7 bases in between. The CDR3 runs 11 residues. Looked up from germline, CDR1 is SGHNT and CDR2 is YENEEA. The CDR3 here is CASSTWETQYF. The CDR3 DNA is TGTGCCAGCAGTACATGGGAGACCCAGTACTTC.

The chain couples TRBV28 to TRBJ1-2; D possibly corresponds to TRBD1 (6 bases). This CDR3 has 13 residues. Trimming left V 9 bases short and J 0 bases short, with 11 bases between. Germline V gene lookup returns CDR1 MDHEN and CDR2 SYDVKM. The CDR3 coding sequence is TGTGCCAGTTTCCAGGGGACTAACTATGGCTACACCTTC. Encoded protein: CASFQGTNYGYTF.

The chain couples TRBV5-1 to TRBJ2-5; D is undetermined. Trimming cost V 3 bases and J 1 base, with 13 bases left between them. The CDR3 sequence is 15 residues long. Germline CDR1 and CDR2: SGHRS and YFSETQ. The CDR3 coding sequence is TGCGCCAGCAGCTCGACCCGGCTGATCCAAGAGACCCAGTACTTC. Its translation: CASSSTRLIQETQYF.

The gene calls are TRBV7-2 and TRBJ2-7; D could derive from TRBD1 or TRBD2 (5 bases each). Trimming shortened V by 5 bases and J by 7 bases, and 24 bases separated the two germline ends. CDR1 SGHTA and CDR2 FQGNSA come from the germline V gene. The length of the CDR3 is 16 residues. CDR3 sequence reads: CASSPVVGLQGGEQYF. The CDR3 region has the DNA TGTGCCAGCAGCCCAGTCGTGGGGCTCCAGGGCGGGGAGCAGTACTTC.

The chain recombines TRBV6-4 with TRBJ1-5; D ambiguous. Trimming shortened V by 3 bases and J by 3 bases, and 9 bases separated the two germline ends. CDR3 size: 14 residues. Germline V gives CDR1 MRHNA, CDR2 SNTAGT. CDR3 sequence: CASSESRVNQPQHF. Written as DNA, the CDR3 is TGTGCCAGCAGTGAATCCCGAGTCAATCAGCCCCAGCATTTT.

The chain combines TRBV7-8 with TRBJ2-3, with D possibly matching TRBD2 (6 bases). The CDR3 sequence is 15 residues long. V gave up 5 bases and J gave up 2 bases, with 14 bases separating them. CDR1 is SGHVS, CDR2 FQNEAQ, per germline. The CDR3 here is CASSPRRGLTDTQYF. The DNA of the CDR3 is TGTGCCAGCAGCCCTCGGCGGGGCCTCACAGATACGCAGTATTTT. Looking up the rest from reference TRBV7-8 and TRBJ2-3 gives the full variable domain: GAGVSQSPRYKVAKRGQDVALRCDPISGHVSLFWYQQALGQGPEFLTYFQNEAQLDKSGLPSDRFFAERPEGSVSTLKIQRTQQEDSAVYLCASSPRRGLTDTQYFGPGTRLTVL.

J is TRBJ2-3 and V is TRBV15, with D uncertain. V lost 3 bases and J 6 bases, leaving 10 bases between the germline ends. The CDR3 length is 13 residues. The germline V gene encodes CDR1 LNHNV and CDR2 YYDKDF (reference sequence). The CDR3 DNA sequence: TGTGCCACCAGCAGCTCCACAGACGATACGCAGTATTTT. Translation: CATSSSTDDTQYF.

V gene TRBV20-1 combines with J gene TRBJ2-2; tentative D call: TRBD1 (5 bases). The CDR3 is made up of 13 amino acids. The germline V gene encodes CDR1 DFQATT and CDR2 SNEGSKA (reference sequence). The V gene lost 6 bases and the J gene lost 4 bases, with 12 bases spanning the gap. CDR3 bases: TGCAGTGCCCCCAGGGTTGGCACCGGGGAGCTGTTTTTT. This gives the protein CSAPRVGTGELFF.

The V gene is TRBV29-1, the J gene TRBJ1-5, with D tentatively TRBD1 (6 bases). Germline-derived CDR1 and CDR2 are SQVTM and ANQGSEA. V lost 7 bases, J lost 9 bases, and 16 bases lay in between. The CDR3 length is 12 residues. DNA of the CDR3: TGCAGCGGGGGGGACACTCAGGGGCCCCAGCATTTT. Protein sequence: CSGGDTQGPQHF.

The rearrangement uses TRBV27 and TRBJ1-1; 10 bases align to TRBD1. V lost 8 bases and J lost 0; bases outside the gene matches: 6. The CDR3 has 15 residues. Per the germline V gene, CDR1 is MNHEY and CDR2 is SMNVEV (reference sequence). CDR3 coding DNA: TGTGCCAGCCACGGGACAGGGGTTTTGAACACTGAAGCTTTCTTT. Translated, it gives CASHGTGVLNTEAFF.

This clonotype was counted a few times. V gene TRBV7-6 combines with J gene TRBJ1-6, with D possibly being TRBD1 (6 bases). Trimming left V 2 bases short and J 3 bases short, with 17 bases between. Germline V gives CDR1 SGHVS, CDR2 FNYEAQ. The CDR3 sequence is 18 residues long. The CDR3 loop is CASSLMASGTNYNSPLHF. The DNA for the CDR3 is TGTGCCAGCAGCTTAATGGCGTCCGGGACAAACTATAATTCACCCCTCCACTTT.